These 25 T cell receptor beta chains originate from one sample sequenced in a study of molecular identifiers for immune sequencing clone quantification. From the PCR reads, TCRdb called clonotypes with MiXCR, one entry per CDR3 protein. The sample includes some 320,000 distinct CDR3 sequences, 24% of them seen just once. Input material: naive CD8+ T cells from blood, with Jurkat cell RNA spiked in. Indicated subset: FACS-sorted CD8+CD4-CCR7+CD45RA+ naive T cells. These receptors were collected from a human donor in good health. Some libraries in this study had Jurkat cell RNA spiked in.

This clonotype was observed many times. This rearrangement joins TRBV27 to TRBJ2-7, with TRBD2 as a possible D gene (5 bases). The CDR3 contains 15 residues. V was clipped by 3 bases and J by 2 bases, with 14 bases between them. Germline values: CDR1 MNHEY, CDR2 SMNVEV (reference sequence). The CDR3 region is CASSFSSGATYEQYF. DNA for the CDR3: TGTGCCAGCAGTTTTAGCAGCGGCGCGACCTACGAGCAGTACTTC.

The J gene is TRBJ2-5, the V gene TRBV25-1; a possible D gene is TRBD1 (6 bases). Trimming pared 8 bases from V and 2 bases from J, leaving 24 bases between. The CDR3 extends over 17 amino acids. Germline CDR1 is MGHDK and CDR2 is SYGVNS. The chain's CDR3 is CASGALKQQGAQETQYF. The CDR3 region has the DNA TGTGCCAGCGGCGCTTTAAAGCAACAGGGCGCGCAAGAGACCCAGTACTTC.

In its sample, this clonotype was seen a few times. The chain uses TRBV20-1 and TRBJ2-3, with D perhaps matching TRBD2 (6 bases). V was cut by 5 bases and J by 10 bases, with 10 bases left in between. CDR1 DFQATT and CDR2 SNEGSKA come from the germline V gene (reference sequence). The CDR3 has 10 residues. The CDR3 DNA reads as TGCAGTGCTCCCGGGGGTGCGCAGTATTTT. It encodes CSAPGGAQYF.

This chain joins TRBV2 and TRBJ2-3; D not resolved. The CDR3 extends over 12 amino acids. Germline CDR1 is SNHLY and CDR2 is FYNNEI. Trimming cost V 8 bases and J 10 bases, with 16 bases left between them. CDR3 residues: CASCPAYPSQYF. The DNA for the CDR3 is TGTGCCAGCTGCCCCGCCTACCCATCGCAGTATTTT.

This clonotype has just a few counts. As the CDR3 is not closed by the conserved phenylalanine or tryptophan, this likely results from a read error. CDR3 amino acids: CASSFQPQTDISNQPQHS. The CDR3 DNA follows: TGTGCCAGCAGTTTCCAGCCACAGACGGACATTAGCAATCAGCCCCAGCATTCT. The rearrangement uses TRBV28 and TRBJ1-5; TRBD1 might be the D (5 bases). Germline-derived CDR1 and CDR2 are MDHEN and SYDVKM. The CDR3 loop spans 18 amino acids. The V gene lost 3 bases and the J gene lost 0 bases, with 18 bases spanning the gap.

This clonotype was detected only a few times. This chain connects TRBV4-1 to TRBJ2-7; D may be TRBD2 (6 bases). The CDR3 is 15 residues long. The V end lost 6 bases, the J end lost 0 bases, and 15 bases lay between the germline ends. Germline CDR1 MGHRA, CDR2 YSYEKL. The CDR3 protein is CASSRGTGSSYEQYF. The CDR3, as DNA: TGCGCCAGCAGTCGCGGGACGGGAAGCTCCTACGAGCAGTACTTC.

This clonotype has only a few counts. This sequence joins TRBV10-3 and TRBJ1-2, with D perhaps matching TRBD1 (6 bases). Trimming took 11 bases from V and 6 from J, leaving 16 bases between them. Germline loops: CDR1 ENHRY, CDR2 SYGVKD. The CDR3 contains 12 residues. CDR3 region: CALWNTGHGYTF. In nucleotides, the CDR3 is TGTGCCCTCTGGAACACAGGGCATGGCTACACCTTC.

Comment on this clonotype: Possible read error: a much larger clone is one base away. In DNA, the CDR3 is TGTGCCAGCAGTAACACGCAGAAGACCCAAGAGCCCCAGTACTTC. Translating it yields CASSNTQKTQEPQYF. This rearrangement joins TRBV6-2 or TRBV6-3 to TRBJ2-5; D ambiguous. This CDR3 comprises 15 residues. CDR1 MNHEY and CDR2 SVGEGT come from the germline V gene.

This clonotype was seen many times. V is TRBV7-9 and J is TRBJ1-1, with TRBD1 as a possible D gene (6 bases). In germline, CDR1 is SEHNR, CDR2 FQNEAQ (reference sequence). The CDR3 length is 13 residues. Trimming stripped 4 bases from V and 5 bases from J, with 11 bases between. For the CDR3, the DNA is TGTGCCAGCAGCTCTACAGGGAAGACTGAAGCTTTCTTT. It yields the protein CASSSTGKTEAFF.

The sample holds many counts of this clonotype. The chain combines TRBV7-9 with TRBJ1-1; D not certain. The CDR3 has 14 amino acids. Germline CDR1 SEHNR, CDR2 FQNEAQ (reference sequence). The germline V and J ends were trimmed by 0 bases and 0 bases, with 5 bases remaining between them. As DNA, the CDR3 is TGTGCCAGCAGCTTAGCGGATATGAACACTGAAGCTTTCTTT. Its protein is CASSLADMNTEAFF.

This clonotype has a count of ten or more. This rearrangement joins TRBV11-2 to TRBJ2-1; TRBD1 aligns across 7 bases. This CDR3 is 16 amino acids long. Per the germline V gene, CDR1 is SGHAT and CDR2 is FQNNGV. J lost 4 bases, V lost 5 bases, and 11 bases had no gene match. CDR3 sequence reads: CASSRDSSNRYNEQFF. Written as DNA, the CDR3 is TGTGCCAGCAGCCGGGACAGCTCAAACCGGTACAATGAGCAGTTCTTC.

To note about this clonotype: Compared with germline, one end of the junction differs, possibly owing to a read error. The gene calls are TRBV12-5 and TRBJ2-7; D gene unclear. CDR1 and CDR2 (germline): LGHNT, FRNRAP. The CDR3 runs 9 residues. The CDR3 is CASGWPPHF. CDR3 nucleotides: TGTGCTAGTGGTTGGCCCCCCCACTTC.

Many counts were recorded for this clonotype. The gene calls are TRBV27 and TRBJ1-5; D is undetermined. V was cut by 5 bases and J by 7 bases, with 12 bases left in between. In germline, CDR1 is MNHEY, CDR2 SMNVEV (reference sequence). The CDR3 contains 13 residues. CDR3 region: CASSTSVLQPQHF. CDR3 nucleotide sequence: TGTGCCAGCAGTACCTCAGTGTTGCAGCCCCAGCATTTT.

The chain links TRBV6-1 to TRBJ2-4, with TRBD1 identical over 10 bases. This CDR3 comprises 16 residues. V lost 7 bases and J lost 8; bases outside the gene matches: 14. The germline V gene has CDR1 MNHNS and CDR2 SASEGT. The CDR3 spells CASTTITGTGVDIQYF. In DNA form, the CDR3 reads TGTGCCAGCACCACAATCACCGGGACAGGGGTGGACATTCAGTACTTC.

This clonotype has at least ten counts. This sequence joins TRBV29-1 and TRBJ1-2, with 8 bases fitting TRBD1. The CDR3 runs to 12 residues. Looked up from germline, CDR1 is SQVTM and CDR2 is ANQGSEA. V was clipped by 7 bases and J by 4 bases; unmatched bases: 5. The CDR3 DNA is TGCAGCGGGGAGGACAGGGCCTATGGCTACACCTTC. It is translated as CSGEDRAYGYTF.

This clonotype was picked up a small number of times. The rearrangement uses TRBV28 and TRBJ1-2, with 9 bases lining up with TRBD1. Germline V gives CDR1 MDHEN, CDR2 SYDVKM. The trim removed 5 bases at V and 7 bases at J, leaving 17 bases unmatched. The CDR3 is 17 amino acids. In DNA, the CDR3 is TGTGCCAGCAGTCCCATGGGACAGGGTGAAATCTCCCGTGGCTACACCTTC. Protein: CASSPMGQGEISRGYTF.

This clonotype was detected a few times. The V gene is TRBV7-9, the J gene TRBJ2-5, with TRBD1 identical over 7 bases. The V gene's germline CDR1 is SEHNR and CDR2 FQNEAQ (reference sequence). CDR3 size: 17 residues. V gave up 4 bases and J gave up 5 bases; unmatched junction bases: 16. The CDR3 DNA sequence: TGTGCCAGCAGCTGGTTCGGACACCCCGGGACAGCGGAGACCCAGTACTTC. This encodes CASSWFGHPGTAETQYF.

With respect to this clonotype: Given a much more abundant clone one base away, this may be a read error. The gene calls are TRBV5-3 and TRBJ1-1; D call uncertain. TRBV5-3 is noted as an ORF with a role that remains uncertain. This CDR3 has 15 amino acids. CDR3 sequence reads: CASSSYTSTNTEAFF. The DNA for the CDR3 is TGTGCCAGCAGCTCTTACACCTCTACGAACACTGAAGCTTTCTTT.

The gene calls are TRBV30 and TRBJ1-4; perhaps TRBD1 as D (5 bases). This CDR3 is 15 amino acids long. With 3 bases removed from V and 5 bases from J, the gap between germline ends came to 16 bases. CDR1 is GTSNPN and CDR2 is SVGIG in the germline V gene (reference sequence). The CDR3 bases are TGTGCCTGGAGGACTTCCGGGACCACAAATGAAAAACTGTTTTTT. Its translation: CAWRTSGTTNEKLFF. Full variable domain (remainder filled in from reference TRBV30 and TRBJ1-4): SQTIHQWPATLVQPVGSPLSLECTVEGTSNPNLYWYRQAAGRGLQLLFYSVGIGQISSEVPQNLSASRPQDRQFILSSKKLLLSDSGFYLCAWRTSGTTNEKLFFGSGTQLSVL.

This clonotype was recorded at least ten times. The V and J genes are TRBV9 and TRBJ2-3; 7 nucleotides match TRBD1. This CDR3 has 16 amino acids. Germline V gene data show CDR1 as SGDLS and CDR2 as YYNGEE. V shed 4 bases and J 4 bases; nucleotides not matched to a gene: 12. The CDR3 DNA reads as TGTGCCAGCAGCACGACGACAGGGACGGTCCCAGATACGCAGTATTTT. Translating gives CASSTTTGTVPDTQYF.

Written as DNA, the CDR3 is TGTGCCAGCAGTCAATGGGGCAATCAGCCCCAGCATTTT. It codes for CASSQWGNQPQHF. The J gene is TRBJ1-5, the V gene TRBV6-2 or TRBV6-3, with unresolved D. CDR3 length: 13 amino acids. V was clipped by 5 bases and J by 2 bases, with 7 bases between them. Germline lookup yields CDR1 MNHEY and CDR2 SVGEGT.

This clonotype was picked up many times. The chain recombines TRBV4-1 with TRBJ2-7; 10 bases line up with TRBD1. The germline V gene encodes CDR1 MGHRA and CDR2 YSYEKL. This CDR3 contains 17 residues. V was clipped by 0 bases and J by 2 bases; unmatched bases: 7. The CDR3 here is CASSQDRGQGPPYEQYF. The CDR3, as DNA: TGCGCCAGCAGCCAAGATAGGGGACAGGGGCCGCCCTACGAGCAGTACTTC.

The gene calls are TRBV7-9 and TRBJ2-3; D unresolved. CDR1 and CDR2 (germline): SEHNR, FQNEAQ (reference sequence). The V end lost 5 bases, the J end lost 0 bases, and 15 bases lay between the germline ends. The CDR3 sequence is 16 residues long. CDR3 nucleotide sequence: TGTGCCAGCAGCCAAATAGATGTCCGGAGCACAGATACGCAGTATTTT. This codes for CASSQIDVRSTDTQYF.

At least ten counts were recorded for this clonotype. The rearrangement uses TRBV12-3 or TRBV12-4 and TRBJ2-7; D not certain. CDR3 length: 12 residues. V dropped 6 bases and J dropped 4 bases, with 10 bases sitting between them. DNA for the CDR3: TGTGCCAGCAGCATAGATTTGTACGAGCAGTACTTC. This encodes CASSIDLYEQYF.

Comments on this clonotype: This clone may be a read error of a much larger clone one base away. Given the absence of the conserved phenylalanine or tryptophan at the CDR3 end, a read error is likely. The CDR3 region is CASSARGLTQETQYL. The CDR3, as DNA: TGTGCCAGCAGCGCCAGGGGACTTACGCAAGAGACCCAGTACCTC. The V and J genes are TRBV9 and TRBJ2-5; D possibly uses TRBD1 or TRBD2 (6 bases each). The CDR3 consists of 15 residues. Trimming shortened V by 3 bases and J by 2 bases, and 14 bases separated the two germline ends. Germline V lookup: CDR1 SGDLS, CDR2 YYNGEE.